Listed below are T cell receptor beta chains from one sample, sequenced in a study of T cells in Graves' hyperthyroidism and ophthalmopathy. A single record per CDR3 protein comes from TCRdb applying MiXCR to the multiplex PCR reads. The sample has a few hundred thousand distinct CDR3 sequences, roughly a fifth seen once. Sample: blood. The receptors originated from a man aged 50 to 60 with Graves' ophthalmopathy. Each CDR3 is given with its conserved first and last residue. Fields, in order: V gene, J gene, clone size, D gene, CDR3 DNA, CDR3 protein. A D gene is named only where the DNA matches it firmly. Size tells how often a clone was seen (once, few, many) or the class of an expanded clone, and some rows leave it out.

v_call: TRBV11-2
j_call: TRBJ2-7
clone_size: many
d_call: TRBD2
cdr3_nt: TGTGCCAGCAGTACTAGCGGGAGTATTATCTACGAGCAGTACTTC
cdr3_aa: CASSTSGSIIYEQYF

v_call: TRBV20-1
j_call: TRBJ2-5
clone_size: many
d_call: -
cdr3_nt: TGCAGTGCTAGTGTTAGGCGTTGGGGCCAAGAGACCCAGTACTTC
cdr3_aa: CSASVRRWGQETQYF

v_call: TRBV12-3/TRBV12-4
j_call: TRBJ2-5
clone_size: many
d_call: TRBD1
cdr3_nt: TGTGCCAGCAGTTTAAGGACAGGGGTCGGGGAGACCCAGTACTTC
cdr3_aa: CASSLRTGVGETQYF

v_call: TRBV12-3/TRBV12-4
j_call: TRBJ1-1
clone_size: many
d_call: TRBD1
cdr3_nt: TGTGCCAGCAGTGACCGGGACAGGAACACTGAAGCTTTCTTT
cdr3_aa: CASSDRDRNTEAFF

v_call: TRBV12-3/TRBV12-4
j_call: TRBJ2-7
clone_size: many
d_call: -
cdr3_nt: TGTGCCAGCAGTTTCAGGGGTGAGCAGTACTTC
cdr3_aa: CASSFRGEQYF

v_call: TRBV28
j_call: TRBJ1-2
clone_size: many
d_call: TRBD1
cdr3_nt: TGTGCCAGCAGTCCCCACGTGGGTACAGGGGGCTTGCATGGCTACACCTTC
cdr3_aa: CASSPHVGTGGLHGYTF

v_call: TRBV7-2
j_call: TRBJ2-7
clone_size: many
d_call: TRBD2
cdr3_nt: TGTGCCAGCAGCGCAGGACTAGCGGGAGGGTACGAGCAGTACTTC
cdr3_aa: CASSAGLAGGYEQYF

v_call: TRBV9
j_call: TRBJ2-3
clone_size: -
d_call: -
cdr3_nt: TGTGCCAGCAGCGTAGGACTCACAGATACGCAGTATTTT
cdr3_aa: CASSVGLTDTQYF

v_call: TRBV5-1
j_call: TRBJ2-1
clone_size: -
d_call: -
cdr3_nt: TGCGCCAGCAGCATCGGACTATTATCTCCTGAGCAGTTCTTC
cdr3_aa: CASSIGLLSPEQFF

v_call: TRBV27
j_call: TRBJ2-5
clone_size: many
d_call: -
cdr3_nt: TGTGCCAGCAGTCCAGGACGGGAGCAAGAGACCCAGTACTTC
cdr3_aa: CASSPGREQETQYF

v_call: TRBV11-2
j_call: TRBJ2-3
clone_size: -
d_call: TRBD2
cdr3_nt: TGTGCCAGCGGATCAGCGGGACCAGATACGCAGTATTTT
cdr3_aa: CASGSAGPDTQYF

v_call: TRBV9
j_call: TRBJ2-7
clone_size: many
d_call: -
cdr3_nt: TGTGCCAGCAGCGTAGAAGTTGGCGGAACCTACGAGCAGTACTTC
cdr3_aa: CASSVEVGGTYEQYF

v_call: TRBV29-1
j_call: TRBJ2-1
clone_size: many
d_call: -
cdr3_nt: TGCAGCGTTGTTGGAGAAAACAATGAGCAGTTCTTC
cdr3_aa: CSVVGENNEQFF

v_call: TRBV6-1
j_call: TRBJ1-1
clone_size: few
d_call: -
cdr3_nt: TGTGCCAGCAGCCCCCAAAAGCGGGGAGGTTCAGCTTTCTTT
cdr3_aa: CASSPQKRGGSAFF

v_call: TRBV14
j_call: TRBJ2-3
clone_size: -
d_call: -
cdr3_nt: TGTGCCAGCAGCCCCCTAGCGAGAGGTGCAGATACGCAGTATTTT
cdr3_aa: CASSPLARGADTQYF

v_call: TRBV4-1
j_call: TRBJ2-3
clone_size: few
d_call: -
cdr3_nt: TGCGCCAGCAGCCAAGATCAGGCAACGAGCACAGATACGCAGTATTTT
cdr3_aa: CASSQDQATSTDTQYF

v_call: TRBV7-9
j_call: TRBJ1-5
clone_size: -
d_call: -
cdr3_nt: TGTGCCAGCAGCTCCGAGAGGTCCAATCAGCCCCAGCATTTT
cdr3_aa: CASSSERSNQPQHF

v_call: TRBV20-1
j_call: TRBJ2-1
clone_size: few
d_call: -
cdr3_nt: TGCAGTGCCAGGGGACTCGGTCTCGCCTACAATGAGCAGTTCTTC
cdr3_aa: CSARGLGLAYNEQFF

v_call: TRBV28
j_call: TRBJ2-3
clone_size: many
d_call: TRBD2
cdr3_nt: TGTGCCAGCAGTTTCCGCCGGACGGGGGGAGATACGCAGTATTTT
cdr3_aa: CASSFRRTGGDTQYF

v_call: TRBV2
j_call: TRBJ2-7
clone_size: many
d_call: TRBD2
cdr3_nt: TGTGCCAGCAGTCCTTCTAGCGGGAGATTGCCCTACGAGCAGTACTTC
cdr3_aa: CASSPSSGRLPYEQYF

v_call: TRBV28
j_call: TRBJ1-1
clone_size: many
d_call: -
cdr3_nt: TGTGCCAGCAGTTTAAACGGATTTGAAGCTTTCTTT
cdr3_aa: CASSLNGFEAFF

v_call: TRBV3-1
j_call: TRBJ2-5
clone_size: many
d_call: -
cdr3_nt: TGTGCCAGCAGCCAAGGTGAAGGCCAAGAGACCCAGTACTTC
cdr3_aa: CASSQGEGQETQYF

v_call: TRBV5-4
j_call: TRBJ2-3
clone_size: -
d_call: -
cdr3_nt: TGTGCCAGCAGCACAGGGACACAGGCGGCGGGGCGAGATACGCAGTATTTT
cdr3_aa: CASSTGTQAAGRDTQYF

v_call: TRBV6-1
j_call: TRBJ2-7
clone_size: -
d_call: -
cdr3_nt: TGTGCCAGCAGGGCCGGGTTGGCTGCGTCCTACGAGCAGTACTTC
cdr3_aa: CASRAGLAASYEQYF

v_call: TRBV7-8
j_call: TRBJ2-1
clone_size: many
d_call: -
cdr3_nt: TGTGCCAGCAGACGAGGGGGTAGCAATGAGCAGTTCTTC
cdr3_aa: CASRRGGSNEQFF

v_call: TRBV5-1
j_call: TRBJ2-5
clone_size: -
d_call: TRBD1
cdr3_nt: TGCGCCAGCAGCTTGTTAGGACAGGGGCCAGGGGAGACCCAGTACTTC
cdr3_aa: CASSLLGQGPGETQYF

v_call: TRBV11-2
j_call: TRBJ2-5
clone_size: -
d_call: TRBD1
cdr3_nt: TGTGCCAGCAGCTCCACTTCCCCTGGAGAGACAGGGGGTTATCAAGAGACCCAGTACTTC
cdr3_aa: CASSSTSPGETGGYQETQYF

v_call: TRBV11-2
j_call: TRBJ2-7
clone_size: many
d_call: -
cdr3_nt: TGTGCCAGCAGCTGGACACGCGAGCAGTACTTC
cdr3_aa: CASSWTREQYF

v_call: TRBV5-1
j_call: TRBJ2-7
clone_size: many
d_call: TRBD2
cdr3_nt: TGCGCCAGCAGCTTGGATGGCGGGAGGGCCTACGAGCAGTACTTC
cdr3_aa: CASSLDGGRAYEQYF

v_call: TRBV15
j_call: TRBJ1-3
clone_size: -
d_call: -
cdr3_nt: TGTGCCACCAGCAGATCGGCCGTGTACTCTGGAAACACCATATATTTT
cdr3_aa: CATSRSAVYSGNTIYF

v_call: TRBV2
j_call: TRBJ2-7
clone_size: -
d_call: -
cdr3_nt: TGTGCCAGCAGTCCCCGCAGGACTGACGGGGAGCAGTACTTC
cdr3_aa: CASSPRRTDGEQYF

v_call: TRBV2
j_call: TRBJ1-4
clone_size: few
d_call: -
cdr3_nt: TGTGCCAGCAGTGTCGGAAGTGGGGGCGAAAAACTGTTTTTT
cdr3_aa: CASSVGSGGEKLFF

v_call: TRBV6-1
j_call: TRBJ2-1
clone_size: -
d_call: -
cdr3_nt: TGTGCCAGCAGCCCGGACTGGAGCTCCTACAATGAGCAGTTCTTC
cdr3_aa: CASSPDWSSYNEQFF

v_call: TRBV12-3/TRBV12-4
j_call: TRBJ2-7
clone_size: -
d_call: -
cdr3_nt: TGTGCCAGCAGTTTTTGGGGTGGGGGCAGCTACGAGCAGTACTTC
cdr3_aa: CASSFWGGGSYEQYF

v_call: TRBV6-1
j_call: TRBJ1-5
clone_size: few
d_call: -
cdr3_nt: TGTGCCAGCAGTGGAGAAGGAAACAATCAGCCCCAGCATTTT
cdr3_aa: CASSGEGNNQPQHF

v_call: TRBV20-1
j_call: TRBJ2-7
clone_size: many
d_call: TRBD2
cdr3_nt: TGCAGTGCTAGCGTAAAGAAAGCGGGAGGGAGGGAGCAGTACTTC
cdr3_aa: CSASVKKAGGREQYF

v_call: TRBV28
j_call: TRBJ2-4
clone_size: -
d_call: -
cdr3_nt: TGTGCCAGCAGTTTAGCCCTCGAACAAAACATTCAGTACTTC
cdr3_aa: CASSLALEQNIQYF

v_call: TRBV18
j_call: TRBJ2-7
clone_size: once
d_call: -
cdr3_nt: TGTGCCAGCTCACCACCGTCCGGGGCCTACGAGCAGTACTTC
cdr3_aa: CASSPPSGAYEQYF

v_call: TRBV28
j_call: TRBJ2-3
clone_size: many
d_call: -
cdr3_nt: TGTGCCAGCAGTTTACAGGGCGGTACGCAGTATTTT
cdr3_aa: CASSLQGGTQYF

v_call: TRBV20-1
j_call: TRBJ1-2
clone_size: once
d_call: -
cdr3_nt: TGCAGTGCCCTTCTCCCCTGGGGCGCAAATGGCTACACCTTC
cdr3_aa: CSALLPWGANGYTF

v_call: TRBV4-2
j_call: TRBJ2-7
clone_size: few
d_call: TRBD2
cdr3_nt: TGTGCCAGCAGCCACTCTGAACTAGCGAACTCATACGAGCAGTACTTC
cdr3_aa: CASSHSELANSYEQYF

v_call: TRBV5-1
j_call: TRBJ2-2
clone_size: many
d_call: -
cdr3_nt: TGCGCCAGCAGCTTGGGCGGAACGAACACCGGGGAGCTGTTTTTT
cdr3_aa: CASSLGGTNTGELFF

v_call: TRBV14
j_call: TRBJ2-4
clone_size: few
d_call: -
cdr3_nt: TGTGCCAGCAGCCAAGATCCTAGCAGGAGAAACATTCAGTACTTC
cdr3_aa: CASSQDPSRRNIQYF

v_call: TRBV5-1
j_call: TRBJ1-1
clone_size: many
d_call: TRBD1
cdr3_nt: TGCGCCAGCAGCTACCGGGACAGCCTAATGAACACTGAAGCTTTCTTT
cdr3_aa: CASSYRDSLMNTEAFF

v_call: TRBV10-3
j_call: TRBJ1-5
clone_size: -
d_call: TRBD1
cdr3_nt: TGTGCCATCAGGGGGACAGGGGATAGTCAGCCCCAGCATTTT
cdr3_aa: CAIRGTGDSQPQHF

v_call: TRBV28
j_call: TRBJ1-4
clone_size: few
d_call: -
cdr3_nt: TGTGCCAGCAGTTACCGGGACGGTAATGAAAAACTGTTTTTT
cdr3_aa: CASSYRDGNEKLFF

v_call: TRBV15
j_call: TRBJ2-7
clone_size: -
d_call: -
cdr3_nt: TGTGCCACCAGCAGAGATGCATCCCTCTACTACGAGCAGTACTTC
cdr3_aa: CATSRDASLYYEQYF